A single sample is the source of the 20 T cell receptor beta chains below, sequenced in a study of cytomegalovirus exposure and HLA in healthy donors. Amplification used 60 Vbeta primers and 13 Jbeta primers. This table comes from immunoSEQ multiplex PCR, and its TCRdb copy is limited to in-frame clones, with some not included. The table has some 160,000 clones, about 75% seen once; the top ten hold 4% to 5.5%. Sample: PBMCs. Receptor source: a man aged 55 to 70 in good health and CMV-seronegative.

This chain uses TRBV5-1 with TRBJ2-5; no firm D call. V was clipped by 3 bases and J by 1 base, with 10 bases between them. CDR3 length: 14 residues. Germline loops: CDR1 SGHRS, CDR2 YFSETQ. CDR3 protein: CASSSSTSQETQYF. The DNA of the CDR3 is TGCGCCAGCAGCTCCTCGACAAGCCAAGAGACCCAGTACTTC. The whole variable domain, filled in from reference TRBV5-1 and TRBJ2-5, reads KAGVTQTPRYLIKTRGQQVTLSCSPISGHRSVSWYQQTPGQGLQFLFEYFSETQRNKGNFPGRFSGRQFSNSRSEMNVSTLELGDSALYLCASSSSTSQETQYFGPGTRLLVL.

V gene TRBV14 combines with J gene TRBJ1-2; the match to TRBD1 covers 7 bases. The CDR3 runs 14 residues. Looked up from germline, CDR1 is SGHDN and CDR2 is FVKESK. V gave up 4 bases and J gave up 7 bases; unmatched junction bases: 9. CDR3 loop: CASSPGQTAGGYTF. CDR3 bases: TGTGCCAGCAGCCCGGGACAGACAGCAGGTGGCTACACCTTC.

CDR3 bases: TGTGCCAGCAGCGTTGTAGCGGGAGGTAACAATGAGCAGTTCTTC. As protein: CASSVVAGGNNEQFF. J is TRBJ2-1 and V is TRBV9; TRBD2 agrees at 10 bases. The J segment lost 5 bases and the V segment lost 2 bases, leaving 4 bases of the junction unmatched. Germline CDR1 is SGDLS and CDR2 is YYNGEE. The CDR3 is made up of 15 amino acids.

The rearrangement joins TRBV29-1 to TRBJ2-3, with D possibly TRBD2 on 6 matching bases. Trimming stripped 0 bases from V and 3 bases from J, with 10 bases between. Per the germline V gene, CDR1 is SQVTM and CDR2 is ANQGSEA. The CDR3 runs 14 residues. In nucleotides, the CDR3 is TGCAGCGTTGAAGATCCTGGGAGGACAGATACGCAGTATTTT. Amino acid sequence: CSVEDPGRTDTQYF.

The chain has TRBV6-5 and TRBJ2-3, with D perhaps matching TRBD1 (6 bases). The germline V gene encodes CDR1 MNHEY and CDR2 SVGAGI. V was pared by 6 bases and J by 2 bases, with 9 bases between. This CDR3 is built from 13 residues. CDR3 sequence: CASRHRVTDTQYF. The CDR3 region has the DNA TGTGCCAGCAGACACAGGGTCACAGATACGCAGTATTTT.

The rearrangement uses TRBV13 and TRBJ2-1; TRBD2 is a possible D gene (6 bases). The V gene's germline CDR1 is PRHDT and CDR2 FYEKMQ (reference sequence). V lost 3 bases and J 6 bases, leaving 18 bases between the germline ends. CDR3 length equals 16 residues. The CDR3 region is CASSLGGPGTINEQFF. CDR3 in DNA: TGTGCCAGCAGCTTGGGGGGTCCCGGGACGATCAATGAGCAGTTCTTC.

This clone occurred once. For the CDR3, the DNA is TGCAGCGTCCTCAGACAGGGGCGGGGGCAGTACTTC. Translation gives CSVLRQGRGQYF. The chain couples TRBV29-1 to TRBJ2-7, with TRBD1 matching 8 bases. CDR3 length equals 12 residues. V lost 6 bases to trimming and J lost 9 bases; unmatched junction nucleotides: 10. Germline CDR1 reads SQVTM; CDR2 reads ANQGSEA.

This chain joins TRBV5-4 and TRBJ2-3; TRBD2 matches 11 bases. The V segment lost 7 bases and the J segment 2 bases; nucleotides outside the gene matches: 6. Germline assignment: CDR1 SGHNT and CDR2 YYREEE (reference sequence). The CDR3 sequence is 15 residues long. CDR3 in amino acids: CASGLAGGYTDTQYF. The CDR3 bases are TGTGCCAGCGGGCTAGCGGGAGGCTACACAGATACGCAGTATTTT. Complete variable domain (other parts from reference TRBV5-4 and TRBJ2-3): ETGVTQSPTHLIKTRGQQVTLRCSSQSGHNTVSWYQQALGQGPQFIFQYYREEENGRGNFPPRFSGLQFPNYSSELNVNALELDDSALYLCASGLAGGYTDTQYFGPGTRLTVL.

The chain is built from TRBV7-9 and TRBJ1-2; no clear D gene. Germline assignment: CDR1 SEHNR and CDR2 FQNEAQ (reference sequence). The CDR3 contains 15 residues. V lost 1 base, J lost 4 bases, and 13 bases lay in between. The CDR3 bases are TGTGCCAGCAGCTTAGGTCCCGGGGTCCGCTATGGCTACACCTTC. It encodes CASSLGPGVRYGYTF.

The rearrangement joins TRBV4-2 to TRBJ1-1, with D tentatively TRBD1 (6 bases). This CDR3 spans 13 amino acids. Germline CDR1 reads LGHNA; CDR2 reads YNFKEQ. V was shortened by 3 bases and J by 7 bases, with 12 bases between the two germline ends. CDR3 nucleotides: TGTGCCAGCAGCCAGTCAACAGGGTATGAAGCTTTCTTT. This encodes CASSQSTGYEAFF.

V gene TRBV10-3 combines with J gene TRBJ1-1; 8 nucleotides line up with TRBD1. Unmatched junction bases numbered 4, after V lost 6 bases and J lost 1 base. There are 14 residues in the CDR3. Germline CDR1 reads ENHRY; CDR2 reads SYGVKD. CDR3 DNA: TGTGCCATCAGGACGGACAGGGCGAACACTGAAGCTTTCTTT. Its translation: CAIRTDRANTEAFF.

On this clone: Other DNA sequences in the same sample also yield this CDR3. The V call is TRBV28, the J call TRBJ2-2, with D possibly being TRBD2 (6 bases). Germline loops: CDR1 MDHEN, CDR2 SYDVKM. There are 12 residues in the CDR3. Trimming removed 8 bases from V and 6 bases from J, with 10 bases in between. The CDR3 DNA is TGTGCCAGCGGGACGGGAGCCGGGGAGCTGTTTTTT. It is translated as CASGTGAGELFF.

The CDR3: CASSLGGIQGESTEAFF. CDR3 in DNA: TGTGCCAGCAGCTTGGGGGGAATACAGGGGGAGTCCACTGAAGCTTTCTTT. The chain carries TRBV5-4 and TRBJ1-1, with 8 positions matching TRBD1. The trim removed 0 bases at V and 4 bases at J, leaving 11 bases unmatched. Germline lookup yields CDR1 SGHNT and CDR2 YYREEE (reference sequence). There are 17 residues in the CDR3.

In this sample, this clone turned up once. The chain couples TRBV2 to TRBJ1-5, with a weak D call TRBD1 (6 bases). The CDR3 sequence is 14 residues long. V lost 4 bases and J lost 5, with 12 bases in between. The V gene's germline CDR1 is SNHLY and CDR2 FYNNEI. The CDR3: CASSVGGPHQPQHF. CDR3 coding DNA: TGTGCCAGCAGTGTTGGGGGCCCTCATCAGCCCCAGCATTTT.

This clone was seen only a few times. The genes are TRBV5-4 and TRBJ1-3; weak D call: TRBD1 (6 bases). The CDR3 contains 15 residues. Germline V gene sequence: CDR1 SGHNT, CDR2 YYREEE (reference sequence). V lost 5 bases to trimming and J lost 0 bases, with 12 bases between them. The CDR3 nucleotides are TGTGCCAGCAGACAGGGCCTTCACTCTGGAAACACCATATATTTT. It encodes CASRQGLHSGNTIYF.

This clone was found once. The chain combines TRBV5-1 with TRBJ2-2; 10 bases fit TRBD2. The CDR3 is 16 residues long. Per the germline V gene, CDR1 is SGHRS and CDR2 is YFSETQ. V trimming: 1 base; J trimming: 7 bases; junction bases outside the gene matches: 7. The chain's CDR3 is CASSLFLAGAGGELFF. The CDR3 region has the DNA TGCGCCAGCAGCTTGTTCCTAGCGGGAGCTGGCGGGGAGCTGTTTTTT.

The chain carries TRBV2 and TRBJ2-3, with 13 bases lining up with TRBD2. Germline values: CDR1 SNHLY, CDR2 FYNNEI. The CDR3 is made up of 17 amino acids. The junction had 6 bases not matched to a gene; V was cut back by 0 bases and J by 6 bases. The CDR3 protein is CASSEARLAGGVDTQYF. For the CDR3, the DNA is TGTGCCAGCAGTGAAGCCCGACTAGCGGGAGGAGTTGATACGCAGTATTTT.

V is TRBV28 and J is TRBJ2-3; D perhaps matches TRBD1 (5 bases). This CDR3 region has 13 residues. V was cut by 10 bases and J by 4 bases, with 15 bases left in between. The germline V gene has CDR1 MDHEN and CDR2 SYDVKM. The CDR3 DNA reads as TGTGCCACCTCGGTGCAGGGCGCAGATACGCAGTATTTT. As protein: CATSVQGADTQYF. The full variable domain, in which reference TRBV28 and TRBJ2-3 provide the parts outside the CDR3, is DVKVTQSSRYLVKRTGEKVFLECVQDMDHENMFWYRQDPGLGLRLIYFSYDVKMKEKGDIPEGYSVSREKKERFSLILESASTNQTSMYLCATSVQGADTQYFGPGTRLTVL.

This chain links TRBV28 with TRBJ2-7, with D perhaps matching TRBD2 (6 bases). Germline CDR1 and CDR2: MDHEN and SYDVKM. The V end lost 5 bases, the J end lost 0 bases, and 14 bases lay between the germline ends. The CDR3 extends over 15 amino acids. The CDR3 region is CASSMGGRGSYEQYF. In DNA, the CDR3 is TGTGCCAGCAGTATGGGAGGACGGGGCTCCTACGAGCAGTACTTC.

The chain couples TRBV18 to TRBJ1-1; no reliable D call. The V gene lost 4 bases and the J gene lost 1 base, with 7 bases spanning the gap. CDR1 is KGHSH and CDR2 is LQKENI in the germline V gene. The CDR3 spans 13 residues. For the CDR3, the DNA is TGTGCCAGCTCACTGCAGTCGAACACTGAAGCTTTCTTT. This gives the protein CASSLQSNTEAFF.